This T cell receptor (beta chain) is from a study of blood T cell repertoires in COVID-19. Here immunoSEQ multiplex PCR was the method, and the copy in TCRdb shows in-frame clones only, minus some. The table lists roughly 140,000 clones, 65% to 90% of them singletons. The CDR3 extends over 17 amino acids. The V gene end was trimmed by 3 bases and the J gene end by 2 bases; junction bases not matched to a gene: 11. CDR1 KGHSH and CDR2 LQKENI come from the germline V gene. What was sequenced was peripheral blood. The chain is built from TRBV18 and TRBJ1-2, with 8 bases lining up with TRBD1. The TCR was taken from a woman aged 45-65 years with acute or convalescent COVID-19. The CDR3 loop is CASSPNFRTGSNYGYTF. The CDR3 nucleotides read TGTGCCAGCTCACCCAATTTCCGGACAGGGTCCAACTATGGCTACACCTTC. The variable domain in full, completed from reference TRBV18 and TRBJ1-2, reads NAGVMQNPRHLVRRRGQEARLRCSPMKGHSHVYWYRQLPEEGLKFMVYLQKENIIDESGMPKERFSAEFPKEGPSILRIQQVVRGDSAAYFCASSPNFRTGSNYGYTFGSGTRLTVV.